The 12 T cell receptor beta chains presented below share a single source sample, sequenced in a study of blood T cell repertoires in COVID-19. The assay was immunoSEQ multiplex PCR, and TCRdb's table has in-frame clones only and misses some. The sample includes about 180,000 clones, approximately 84% of them seen just once. What was sequenced was peripheral blood. Receptor source: a human donor in a cohort sampled during active COVID-19.

V usage is TRBV2 and J usage is TRBJ1-1; no clear D gene. Germline values: CDR1 SNHLY, CDR2 FYNNEI. This CDR3 has 16 amino acids. The ends were cut back, 4 bases at V and 0 bases at J, with 15 bases in the middle. The CDR3 DNA reads TGTGCCAGCAGTGGGAATAGCGGTAGATTGAACACTGAAGCTTTCTTT. Residues: CASSGNSGRLNTEAFF.

The rearrangement joins TRBV21-1 to TRBJ1-4; whether TRBD1, the table's D call, matches the DNA was not checked. TRBV21-1 is deemed a pseudogene. The CDR3 sequence is 16 residues long. The CDR3 spells CASSSRDRFSGEKLFF. The CDR3, as DNA: TGTGCCAGCAGCTCCCGGGACAGATTCTCGGGCGAAAAACTGTTTTTT.

This clone occurred once. The chain carries TRBV5-1 and TRBJ2-1, with D possibly matching TRBD2 (5 bases). Trimming cost V 0 bases and J 10 bases, with 8 bases left between them. The CDR3 has 12 residues. CDR1 and CDR2 from the germline V gene are SGHRS and YFSETQ. This CDR3 reads CASSLGGGEQFF. DNA for the CDR3: TGCGCCAGCAGCTTGGGTGGCGGGGAGCAGTTCTTC.

This clone has more than one count but fewer than ten. The J gene is TRBJ1-1, the V gene TRBV19; D perhaps matches TRBD1 (6 bases). The CDR3 length is 11 residues. With 7 bases removed from V and 9 bases from J, the gap between germline ends came to 12 bases. Germline V gives CDR1 LNHDA, CDR2 SQIVND (reference sequence). The CDR3 spells CASTTGLKAFF. CDR3 coding DNA: TGTGCCAGTACCACAGGGTTGAAAGCTTTCTTT.

The chain uses TRBV7-6 and TRBJ2-1; 7 nucleotides match TRBD2. The V gene end was trimmed by 5 bases and the J gene end by 10 bases; junction bases not matched to a gene: 20. CDR3 length: 17 residues. Germline assignment: CDR1 SGHVS and CDR2 FNYEAQ. CDR3 in amino acids: CASSPLYLASARGEQFF. The CDR3 DNA is TGTGCCAGCAGCCCTCTATACCTAGCGTCGGCGCGGGGGGAGCAGTTCTTC.

The CDR3 loop is CATSDSGSIGELFF. CDR3 in DNA: TGTGCCACCAGTGATTCGGGGTCCATCGGGGAGCTGTTTTTT. The chain recombines TRBV24-1 with TRBJ2-2; the D gene is possibly TRBD2 (5 bases). Germline V CDR1 and CDR2: KGHDR, SFDVKD. The CDR3 covers 14 residues. Trimming stripped 2 bases from V and 7 bases from J, with 10 bases between.

This clone was observed once. J is TRBJ2-7 and V is TRBV7-2; the match to TRBD2 covers 8 bases. In germline, CDR1 is SGHTA, CDR2 FQGNSA. J lost 2 bases, V lost 0 bases, and 0 bases had no gene match. The CDR3 runs 14 residues. The chain's CDR3 is CASSLASGAYEQYF. CDR3 DNA sequence: TGTGCCAGCAGCTTAGCTAGCGGGGCCTACGAGCAGTACTTC.

A few counts support this clone. The CDR3 protein is CASSETPSGTGRMTSNQPQHF. CDR3 bases: TGTGCCAGCAGTGAAACACCGTCCGGGACAGGGAGGATGACTAGCAATCAGCCCCAGCATTTT. This chain connects TRBV6-1 to TRBJ1-5; 9 bases agree with TRBD1. Germline CDR1 and CDR2: MNHNS and SASEGT. There are 21 residues in the CDR3. V was clipped by 2 bases and J by 0 bases; unmatched bases: 17.

The genes are TRBV5-6 and TRBJ2-6; no firm D call. Trimming stripped 3 bases from V and 4 bases from J, with 14 bases between. Germline V gene data show CDR1 as SGHDT and CDR2 as YYEEEE. This CDR3 is 16 amino acids long. CDR3 nucleotide sequence: TGTGCCAGCAGCTCACGCGGATTTACCGGGGCCAACGTCCTGACTTTC. Translated: CASSSRGFTGANVLTF.

This clone was seen a handful of times. V usage is TRBV5-6 and J usage is TRBJ2-7; a possible D gene is TRBD1 (6 bases). The CDR3 length is 14 residues. The germline gives CDR1 SGHDT, CDR2 YYEEEE. V gave up 0 bases and J gave up 0 bases, with 7 bases separating them. The chain's CDR3 is CASSLAGVSYEQYF. DNA of the CDR3: TGTGCCAGCAGCTTGGCAGGGGTCTCCTACGAGCAGTACTTC.

V is TRBV7-3 and J is TRBJ2-7, with 7 bases lining up with TRBD2. Germline CDR1 and CDR2: SGHTA and FQGTGA. The CDR3 length is 14 residues. With 5 bases clipped from V and 2 bases from J, the junction kept 6 bases outside the gene matches. Here the CDR3 reads CASSPGGGPYEQYF. The CDR3 DNA follows: TGTGCCAGCAGCCCCGGGGGAGGGCCCTACGAGCAGTACTTC.

The V gene is TRBV10-3, the J gene TRBJ2-7, with 7 bases aligning to TRBD1. Germline V gives CDR1 ENHRY, CDR2 SYGVKD. The CDR3 consists of 11 residues. Trimming cost V 8 bases and J 12 bases; bases outside gene matches: 10. CDR3 sequence: CAIGQGVWPYF. The CDR3 bases are TGTGCCATCGGGCAGGGGGTTTGGCCGTACTTC.